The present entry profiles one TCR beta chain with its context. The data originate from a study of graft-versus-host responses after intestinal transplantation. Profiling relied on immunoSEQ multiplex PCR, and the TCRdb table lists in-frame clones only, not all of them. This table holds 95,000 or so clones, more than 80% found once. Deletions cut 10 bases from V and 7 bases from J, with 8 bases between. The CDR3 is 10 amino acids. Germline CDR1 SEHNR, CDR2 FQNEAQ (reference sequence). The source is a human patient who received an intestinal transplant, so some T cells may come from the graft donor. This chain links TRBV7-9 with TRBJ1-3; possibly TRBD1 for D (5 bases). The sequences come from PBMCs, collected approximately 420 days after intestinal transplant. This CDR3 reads CAIGGNTIYF. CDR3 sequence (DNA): TGTGCCATCGGGGGGAACACCATATATTTT.